This TCR beta chain appears in the sequencing data of a study of OX40 agonist ivuxolimab in advanced cancers. On the study more broadly: Ivuxolimab, an antibody that agonizes OX40 (CD134), was administered to the patients.

Only in-frame clones appear in the TCRdb table, and some are missing; sequencing was by immunoSEQ multiplex PCR. The data contain 45,000 to 50,000 clones, 60% to 85% of them singletons. A history of autoimmune disease or systemic immunosuppression excluded patients. Sequencing was performed on CD4+ or CD8+ T cells sorted from blood, taken in a trial of the OX40 agonist ivuxolimab. The clonotype comes from an adult with an advanced solid tumor such as melanoma, head and neck, liver or kidney cancer.

CDR3 sequence reads: CASSPSEGQRNTEAFF. CDR3 coding DNA: TGTGCCAGCTCACCAAGTGAGGGACAGAGGAACACTGAAGCTTTCTTT. This chain uses TRBV18 with TRBJ1-1; 7 bases are a match to TRBD1. V shed 2 bases and J 1 base; nucleotides not matched to a gene: 7. The CDR3 loop spans 16 amino acids. From germline, CDR1 is KGHSH and CDR2 LQKENI.